This T cell receptor (beta chain) emerged from a study of CXCR3-negative and CXCR3-positive naive CD8 T cells. Study at large: The total count of TRB reads reached some 140 million, and each library contributed about 1.5 +/- 0.3 million. General observations from the study: Naive subsets did not differ in surface CD5, and TRB CDR3 properties served to infer TCR strength. Naive CXCR3-negative and CXCR3-positive cells had similar TRBV-TRBJ usage; memory differed. Similarly elevated diversity marked both naive subsets, with memory CD8+ cells showing far lower diversity.

5' RACE that incorporated UMI labels was used to prepare the TRB cDNA libraries. Reprocessing the 5' RACE reads, TCRdb reports a single entry for every CDR3 protein and omits DNA. The repertoire table contains more than 45,000 distinct CDR3 sequences. The CDR3 covers 12 residues. Germline V gene sequence: CDR1 SQVTM, CDR2 ANQGSEA. Note on this clonotype: The antigen remains undetermined.

This sequence originates from a human donor in good health. Some clones in this sample may be carry-over from other donors' samples. The sample taken for sequencing was memory CD8+ T cells from blood. This rearrangement joins TRBV29-1 to TRBJ2-7. The CDR3 spells CSVLTASYEQYF.